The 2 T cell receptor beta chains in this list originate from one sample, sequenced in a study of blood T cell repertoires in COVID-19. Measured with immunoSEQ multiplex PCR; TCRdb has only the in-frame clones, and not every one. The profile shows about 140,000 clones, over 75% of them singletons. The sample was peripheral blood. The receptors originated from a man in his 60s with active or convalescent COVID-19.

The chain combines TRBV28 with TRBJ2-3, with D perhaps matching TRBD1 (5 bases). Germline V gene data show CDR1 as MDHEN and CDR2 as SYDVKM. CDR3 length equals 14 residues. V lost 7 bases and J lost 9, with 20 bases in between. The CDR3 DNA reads TGTGCCAGCACCCCTCTTAGGGGCCTGAGAACGCAGTATTTT. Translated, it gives CASTPLRGLRTQYF.

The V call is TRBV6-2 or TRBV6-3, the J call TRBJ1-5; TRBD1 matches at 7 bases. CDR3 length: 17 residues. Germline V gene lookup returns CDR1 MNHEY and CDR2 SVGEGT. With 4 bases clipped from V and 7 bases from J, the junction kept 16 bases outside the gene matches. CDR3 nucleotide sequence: TGTGCCAGCAGTTCCCACTTAGGGGGCGAAGGGAGACAGCCCCAGCATTTT. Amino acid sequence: CASSSHLGGEGRQPQHF.